Each of the 22 T cell receptor beta chains below was sequenced from the same sample in a study of T-cell reconstitution after alpha-beta-depleted transplantation in children (dated by TCRdb to 2016 to 2017). The library was built by means of PCR. Sequencing used an Illumina HiSeq 2500. Molecular barcoding was employed in the preparation of TCR libraries, with unique molecular identifiers being used to normalize TCRbeta repertoire quantification. TCRdb applied fastp at Q25 and MiXCR to the public reads, then kept only in-frame beta chains. A single entry per CDR3 protein holds the most common genes and DNA from its merged rows. The sample profile shows about 340,000 distinct CDR3 sequences; 10% to 15% of them were found once. The ten largest clones capture around 4.5% of the sample. The specimen was PBMCs, collected from the stem cell graft. These receptors were obtained from a human donor who donated a stem cell graft to a child with Fanconi anemia.

Only a few counts were recorded for this clonotype. This rearrangement joins TRBV27 to TRBJ1-1; the D is unclear. V was shortened by 8 bases and J by 0 bases, with 10 bases between the two germline ends. The germline gives CDR1 MNHEY, CDR2 SMNVEV (reference sequence). This CDR3 is built from 13 residues. CDR3 in amino acids: CASSAIMNTEAFF. The DNA for the CDR3 is TGTGCCAGCTCGGCGATTATGAACACTGAAGCTTTCTTT.

This clonotype showed up just a few times. The V gene is TRBV6-2 or TRBV6-3, the J gene TRBJ2-1; 7 nucleotides match TRBD2. The CDR3 consists of 17 residues. Germline V gene data show CDR1 as MNHEY and CDR2 as SVGEGT. The V segment lost 6 bases and the J segment 4 bases; nucleotides outside the gene matches: 15. CDR3 sequence: CASRPGGSEIRYNEQFF. For the CDR3, the DNA is TGTGCCAGCAGACCCGGGGGGTCAGAGATTCGTTACAATGAGCAGTTCTTC.

At least ten counts were recorded for this clonotype. This chain uses TRBV6-1 with TRBJ2-5, with TRBD2 as a possible D gene (7 bases). CDR3 length: 14 residues. The V end lost 3 bases, the J end lost 7 bases, and 15 bases lay between the germline ends. The germline V gene encodes CDR1 MNHNS and CDR2 SASEGT. In nucleotides, the CDR3 is TGTGCCAGCAGTGATTCAGGGGAGCGGGGGACCCAGTACTTC. It is translated as CASSDSGERGTQYF.

V and J are TRBV5-1 and TRBJ1-2; 10 bases are shared with TRBD1. CDR3 length equals 14 residues. With V trimmed by 2 bases and J by 8 bases, 6 bases remained unmatched. CDR1 and CDR2 (germline): SGHRS, YFSETQ. The CDR3 here is CASSFAGQGNGYTF. For the CDR3, the DNA is TGCGCCAGCAGCTTTGCGGGACAGGGGAACGGCTACACCTTC. The full variable domain, with the rest looked up from reference TRBV5-1 and TRBJ1-2, is KAGVTQTPRYLIKTRGQQVTLSCSPISGHRSVSWYQQTPGQGLQFLFEYFSETQRNKGNFPGRFSGRQFSNSRSEMNVSTLELGDSALYLCASSFAGQGNGYTFGSGTRLTVV.

The table lists this clonotype with many counts. CDR3 sequence (DNA): TGCAGCGTCTCGGGACCCCGGAAGGAGGAGCAGTTCTTC. This sequence encodes CSVSGPRKEEQFF. This sequence joins TRBV29-1 and TRBJ2-1; D could derive from TRBD1 or TRBD2 (5 bases each). This CDR3 region has 13 residues. V lost 6 bases and J lost 10, with 19 bases in between. In germline, CDR1 is SQVTM, CDR2 ANQGSEA.

This clonotype was picked up a small number of times. The chain couples TRBV29-1 to TRBJ2-2; 7 nucleotides line up with TRBD1. The junction had 6 bases not matched to a gene; V was cut back by 2 bases and J by 3 bases. Germline V lookup: CDR1 SQVTM, CDR2 ANQGSEA. This CDR3 has 15 amino acids. CDR3 DNA: TGCAGCGTTGAACCGCAGGGGGATGACACCGGGGAGCTGTTTTTT. Translation gives CSVEPQGDDTGELFF.

This clonotype showed up many times. The DNA of the CDR3 is TGTGCCAGCAGCCGGGGAGATGGCTACACCTTC. This codes for CASSRGDGYTF. The chain employs TRBV12-3 or TRBV12-4 and TRBJ1-2; D gene ambiguous. V was pared by 6 bases and J by 6 bases, with 8 bases between. The CDR3 has 11 amino acids.

In this sample, this clonotype turned up a few times. The chain couples TRBV7-9 to TRBJ1-2; 8 bases line up with TRBD1. The CDR3 sequence is 17 residues long. The junction had 15 bases not matched to a gene; V was cut back by 5 bases and J by 4 bases. Germline loops: CDR1 SEHNR, CDR2 FQNEAQ (reference sequence). This CDR3 is CASSNTGRGLLFYGYTF. As DNA, the CDR3 is TGTGCCAGCAGCAACACGGGCAGGGGGCTCCTCTTCTATGGCTACACCTTC. The entire variable domain, with the rest obtained from reference TRBV7-9 and TRBJ1-2, is as follows: DTGVSQNPRHKITKRGQNVTFRCDPISEHNRLYWYRQTLGQGPEFLTYFQNEAQLEKSRLLSDRFSAERPKGSFSTLEIQRTEQGDSAMYLCASSNTGRGLLFYGYTFGSGTRLTVV.

The chain uses TRBV7-2 and TRBJ1-1; TRBD1 agrees at 7 bases. Germline CDR1 and CDR2: SGHTA and FQGNSA. Trimming removed 3 bases from V and 1 base from J; junction bases left unmatched: 8. The CDR3 is 16 residues long. The CDR3 nucleotides are TGTGCCAGCAGCTTCAATTCCGGGACAGAGAACACTGAAGCTTTCTTT. It is translated as CASSFNSGTENTEAFF.

The V gene is TRBV10-2, the J gene TRBJ2-7; weak D call: TRBD1 (6 bases). There are 12 residues in the CDR3. The ends were cut back, 4 bases at V and 5 bases at J, with 9 bases in the middle. The germline V gene encodes CDR1 WSHSY and CDR2 SAAADI. CDR3 bases: TGCGCCAGCAGTGTGTCAGGGGACGAGCAGTACGTC. Amino acid sequence: CASSVSGDEQYV.

The rearrangement links TRBV7-9 to TRBJ1-1; unclear D gene. Trimming removed 2 bases from V and 3 bases from J, with 10 bases in between. This CDR3 has 14 amino acids. Germline V CDR1 and CDR2: SEHNR, FQNEAQ (reference sequence). CDR3 sequence reads: CASSLMGRDTEAFF. CDR3 DNA sequence: TGTGCCAGCAGCTTAATGGGGAGGGACACTGAAGCTTTCTTT.

This clonotype was seen repeatedly, ten times or more. This chain links TRBV27 with TRBJ2-1; maybe TRBD2 (7 bases). The CDR3 is 18 residues long. The V gene lost 4 bases and the J gene lost 6 bases, with 25 bases spanning the gap. CDR1 is MNHEY, CDR2 SMNVEV, per germline (reference sequence). CDR3 sequence reads: CASSSQGTTLSLVNEQFF. The CDR3 region has the DNA TGTGCCAGCAGTTCCCAGGGGACTACCCTTTCTCTGGTCAATGAGCAGTTCTTC.

As concerns this clonotype: The conserved phenylalanine or tryptophan is not found at the CDR3 terminus, so this likely reflects a read error. No DNA is shown, since the ends of the CDR3 on it are uncertain; the CDR3 is the one TCRdb lists. The chain couples TRBV2 to TRBJ1-1; TRBD1 is taken as the D call from the table, unchecked against the DNA. The CDR3 numbers 11 amino acids, ends counted. Germline CDR1 is SNHLY and CDR2 is FYNNEI. The CDR3 protein is CASSEAPPPFI.

V gene TRBV10-3 combines with J gene TRBJ1-2; D perhaps matches TRBD1 (6 bases). This CDR3 spans 14 amino acids. Germline CDR1 reads ENHRY; CDR2 reads SYGVKD. V was cut by 5 bases and J by 3 bases, with 13 bases left in between. The CDR3, as DNA: TGTGCCATCAGTATACGACAGGTTGACTATGGCTACACCTTC. It specifies CAISIRQVDYGYTF.

This clonotype was recorded many times. This rearrangement joins TRBV6-6 to TRBJ1-1; D unclear. V was shortened by 2 bases and J by 8 bases, with 9 bases between the two germline ends. CDR3 length equals 12 residues. CDR1 MNHNY and CDR2 SVGAGI come from the germline V gene (reference sequence). CDR3 region: CASSYLEREAFF. The DNA of the CDR3 is TGTGCCAGCAGTTACCTCGAGAGAGAAGCTTTCTTT.

V and J are TRBV5-4 and TRBJ1-2; 8 bases line up with TRBD1. CDR3 length: 14 amino acids. Germline CDR1 is SGHNT and CDR2 is YYREEE (reference sequence). V shed 4 bases, J shed 7 bases, and the junction held 9 bases outside the gene matches. The CDR3 here is CASSHTQGAAGYTF. For the CDR3, the DNA is TGTGCCAGCAGCCACACCCAGGGGGCGGCTGGCTACACCTTC. Full variable domain (remainder filled in from reference TRBV5-4 and TRBJ1-2): ETGVTQSPTHLIKTRGQQVTLRCSSQSGHNTVSWYQQALGQGPQFIFQYYREEENGRGNFPPRFSGLQFPNYSSELNVNALELDDSALYLCASSHTQGAAGYTFGSGTRLTVV.

This clonotype was counted ten times or more. The V and J genes are TRBV25-1 and TRBJ2-3; unclear D gene. The CDR3 covers 14 residues. Germline V gene lookup returns CDR1 MGHDK and CDR2 SYGVNS. The V and J ends lost 0 bases and 4 bases respectively, with 8 bases between them. CDR3 nucleotide sequence: TGTGCCAGCAGTGAATACCACCCAGCAGATACGCAGTATTTT. Its translation: CASSEYHPADTQYF.

The chain is built from TRBV20-1 and TRBJ2-7; TRBD1 matches 8 bases. The CDR3 spans 16 residues. The V and J ends lost 5 bases and 2 bases, in that order; junction bases with no gene match: 14. Per the germline V gene, CDR1 is DFQATT and CDR2 is SNEGSKA (reference sequence). Written as DNA, the CDR3 is TGCAGTGCTGCTCCCCGGACAGGGACTTTTACCTACGAGCAGTACTTC. It yields the protein CSAAPRTGTFTYEQYF.

This clonotype was picked up a small number of times. The rearrangement uses TRBV20-1 and TRBJ1-4; D is unresolved. Germline CDR1 is DFQATT and CDR2 is SNEGSKA (reference sequence). The CDR3 length is 12 residues. V lost 0 bases to trimming and J lost 4 bases, with 3 bases between them. The CDR3 nucleotides read TGCAGTGCTAGAGACTTTAATGAAAAACTGTTTTTT. It encodes CSARDFNEKLFF.

This clonotype was seen a few times. This chain links TRBV20-1 with TRBJ1-3, with D unclear. The CDR3 totals 12 residues. Germline V gene data show CDR1 as DFQATT and CDR2 as SNEGSKA (reference sequence). V lost 6 bases and J lost 4, with 10 bases in between. For the CDR3, the DNA is TGCAGTGCCCCCGGGAGAGGAAACACCATATATTTT. This encodes CSAPGRGNTIYF.

The chain carries TRBV5-1 and TRBJ2-1; D gene uncertain. This CDR3 has 13 residues. Germline loops: CDR1 SGHRS, CDR2 YFSETQ. Trimming left V 4 bases short and J 5 bases short, with 10 bases between. As DNA, the CDR3 is TGCGCCAGCAGCCGGTCAGCAGACAATGAGCAGTTCTTC. This translates into CASSRSADNEQFF.

The table lists this clonotype with many counts. The chain uses TRBV5-1 and TRBJ2-1; 8 bases align to TRBD2. CDR1 is SGHRS, CDR2 YFSETQ, per germline. The CDR3 totals 15 residues. J was trimmed by 9 bases and V by 3 bases; bases with no gene match: 11. CDR3 in DNA: TGCGCCAGCAGCTCTGACGGGGGGGTCTTTGCTGAGCAGTTCTTC. Amino acid sequence: CASSSDGGVFAEQFF.